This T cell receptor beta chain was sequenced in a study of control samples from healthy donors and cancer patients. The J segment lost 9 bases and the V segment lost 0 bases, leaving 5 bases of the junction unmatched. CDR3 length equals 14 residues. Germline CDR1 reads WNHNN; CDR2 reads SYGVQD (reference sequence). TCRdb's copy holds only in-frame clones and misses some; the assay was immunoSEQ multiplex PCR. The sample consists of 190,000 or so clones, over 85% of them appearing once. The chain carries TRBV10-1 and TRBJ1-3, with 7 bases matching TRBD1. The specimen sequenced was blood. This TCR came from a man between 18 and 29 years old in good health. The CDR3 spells CASSESRQGSTIYF. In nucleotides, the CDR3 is TGCGCCAGCAGTGAGTCGAGACAGGGATCCACCATATATTTT.